This T cell receptor (beta chain) comes out of a study of blood T cell repertoires in COVID-19. Assay: immunoSEQ multiplex PCR; the TCRdb copy retains only in-frame clones and omits some. The sample holds almost 400,000 clones, nearly 90% seen once. Germline trimming cut 0 bases from V and 0 bases from J; bases unmatched to any gene: 3. The CDR3 totals 17 residues. Per the germline V gene, CDR1 is LGHNA and CDR2 is YNFKEQ. The sequence was collected from a woman under 40 who had recovered from COVID-19. The chain uses TRBV4-2 and TRBJ1-4; 8 nucleotides align to TRBD1. Input material: PBMCs or T cells enriched from blood (not recorded which). The CDR3 region has the DNA TGTGCCAGCAGCCAAGATCCAGGGGGCTCAACTAATGAAAAACTGTTTTTT. Its translation: CASSQDPGGSTNEKLFF.